This T cell receptor (beta chain) emerged from a study of T cells in Graves' hyperthyroidism and ophthalmopathy. V dropped 0 bases and J dropped 1; count of bases not matched to a gene: 8. The length of the CDR3 is 17 residues. Germline V CDR1 and CDR2: MGHRA, YSYEKL. Graves' hyperthyroidism is called stable when ophthalmopathy does not progress within 18 months. Comment on this clonotype: Its antigen remains unidentified.

TCR beta CDR3 regions were amplified from RNA transcripts. The study used the HTBI primer set for a first-round RT-PCR of the TCR CDR3. TCRdb reprocessed the multiplex PCR reads with MiXCR, giving one entry per CDR3 protein. The sample consists of 700,000 to 850,000 distinct CDR3 sequences, approximately 40% of them appearing once. Whole-study findings and limits: Blood also carried most thyroid clonotypes expanded above 0.001. Ophthalmopathy got predicted by the model a median roughly six months before its onset.

The chain employs TRBV4-1 and TRBJ2-5; 7 bases are a match to TRBD2. The sequencing sample was made of blood. The source is a woman aged 35 to 49 with Graves' hyperthyroidism. DNA for the CDR3: TGCGCCAGCAGCCAAGATGCTGGCAGCGGGACCCAAGAGACCCAGTACTTC. Translated: CASSQDAGSGTQETQYF.